Listed below are T cell receptor beta chains from one sample, sequenced in a study of blood T cells in healthy people across ages. TCRdb independently ran MiXCR on the 5' RACE reads; one entry per CDR3 protein. The data contain roughly 700,000 distinct CDR3 sequences, approximately 30% of them singletons. The source material was blood. These receptor sequences come from a woman of 80 years or more in good health. The CDR3 runs from the conserved cysteine through the conserved F or W.

v_call cdr3_aa
TRBV6-1 CASSLTGHGRNEQFF
TRBV7-2 CASSLAARRGEQYF
TRBV7-2 CASSLRRGRTGETQYF
TRBV7-2 CASSLDRDGYTF
TRBV5-1 CASSLDPDNEQFF
TRBV11-2 CASSLGSGLEPQHF
TRBV20-1 CSARGQGRKSYNSPLHF
TRBV3-1 CASSQEMASRAKNIQYF
TRBV11-2 CASSPDRGGYEQYF
TRBV30 CAWSVLGQQETQYF
TRBV9 CASSVGVSGQGYNEQFF
TRBV28 CASSPGGRYEQYF
TRBV20-1 CSASVSGQGGQPQHF
TRBV5-1 CASSLAGETREQYF
TRBV30 CAWSVGQLFGTVNEQFF
TRBV7-2 CASSPSTRVDWFF
TRBV3-1 CASSQGDYEQYF
TRBV6-5 CASRSHLEGPSSPLHF
TRBV28 CASSLQGADNEQFF
TRBV20-1 CSARDREDAQYF
TRBV5-1 CASSKGQGNTGAFF
TRBV5-1 CASSSSGTHEETQYF
TRBV6-2/TRBV6-3 CASSRDSGFYNSPLHF
TRBV28 CASSPRLNIQYF
TRBV28 CASSLLGQGVYEQYF
TRBV20-1 CSARGQGATNEKLFF
TRBV12-3/TRBV12-4 CASSLILSRGEETQYF
TRBV18 CASSLVRGNEQFF
TRBV7-2 CASSPGPTGELFF
TRBV6-5 CASSYGTSGIYNEQFF
TRBV3-1 CASNQDGPSRGDYNEQYF
TRBV7-9 CASSLRKEPSPSTDTQYF
TRBV18 CASSHGQDYEQYF
TRBV20-1 CSAGALPRGNTIYF
TRBV20-1 CSARNSNTGELFF
TRBV7-2 CASSLTGGDRPQHF
TRBV20-1 CSAIPLRLAGLTGELFF
TRBV7-3 CAGRGGSTDTQYF
TRBV5-4 CASSSGQVPSGANVLTF
TRBV25-1 CASSEYRAGGAYGYTF
TRBV7-3 CASSFQTRDTQYF
TRBV18 CASSPSREQYF
TRBV5-1 CASSKDSTSTDTQYF
TRBV4-2 CASSQDQGMADTQYF
TRBV7-2 CASSLRGNPNTGELFF
TRBV4-1 CASSQEGTRGGETQYF
TRBV5-6 CASNSPRIQVAKNIQYF
TRBV4-1 CASSQAQRGAIETQYF
TRBV6-5 CASSYRAQGAGNQPQHF
TRBV20-1 CSARDSFSFRGSFEQYF